A single sample is the source of the 8 T cell receptor beta chains below, sequenced in a study of blood T cell repertoires in COVID-19. Sequencing used immunoSEQ multiplex PCR; TCRdb keeps in-frame clones, though not all of them. The table shows nearly 350,000 clones, with approximately 90% occurring only once. Source material: peripheral blood. The source of these receptors is a woman younger than 30 who had recovered from COVID-19.

J is TRBJ2-2 and V is TRBV29-1, with D perhaps matching TRBD2 (5 bases). The CDR3 is 12 residues long. CDR1 SQVTM and CDR2 ANQGSEA come from the germline V gene. Trimming took off 7 bases at V and 7 bases at J, with 13 bases between the two ends. This chain's CDR3 is CSDPEEGGELFF. In nucleotides, the CDR3 is TGCAGCGATCCCGAAGAGGGCGGGGAGCTGTTTTTT.

V is TRBV5-1 and J is TRBJ2-3, with TRBD1 identical over 11 bases. CDR3 length: 15 amino acids. Trimming took 2 bases from V and 4 from J; bases not matched to a gene: 3. CDR1 is SGHRS, CDR2 YFSETQ, per germline. The CDR3 nucleotides read TGCGCCAGCAGCTTACGGGACAGGGGGTCAGATACGCAGTATTTT. Its translation is CASSLRDRGSDTQYF. Complete variable domain (other parts from reference TRBV5-1 and TRBJ2-3): KAGVTQTPRYLIKTRGQQVTLSCSPISGHRSVSWYQQTPGQGLQFLFEYFSETQRNKGNFPGRFSGRQFSNSRSEMNVSTLELGDSALYLCASSLRDRGSDTQYFGPGTRLTVL.

The rearrangement uses TRBV6-1 and TRBJ1-3, with D tentatively TRBD1 (5 bases). Trimming took 4 bases from V and 3 from J, leaving 19 bases between them. The germline V gene encodes CDR1 MNHNS and CDR2 SASEGT. The CDR3 loop spans 17 amino acids. The CDR3 DNA sequence: TGTGCCAGCAGTGGGAATCCCCAGGGTTCTCATGGAAACACCATATATTTT. Translated: CASSGNPQGSHGNTIYF.

The J gene is TRBJ2-2, the V gene TRBV9, with 10 bases aligning to TRBD2. The CDR3 runs to 19 residues. Trimming took 0 bases from V and 4 from J; bases not matched to a gene: 12. CDR1 is SGDLS, CDR2 YYNGEE, per germline. CDR3 loop: CASSVEGLAGDSGTGELFF. The DNA for the CDR3 is TGTGCCAGCAGCGTAGAGGGGCTAGCGGGGGACAGCGGCACCGGGGAGCTGTTTTTT.

This sequence joins TRBV6-5 and TRBJ1-2; D is undetermined. CDR3 size: 15 residues. Germline V gives CDR1 MNHEY, CDR2 SVGAGI. Trimming took 6 bases from V and 0 from J, leaving 14 bases between them. CDR3 in DNA: TGTGCCAGCAGCCGTGATGGGGAGGCTAACTATGGCTACACCTTC. This sequence encodes CASSRDGEANYGYTF.

The chain uses TRBV7-6 and TRBJ1-6, with TRBD1 identical over 7 bases. The V gene end was trimmed by 4 bases and the J gene end by 1 base; junction bases not matched to a gene: 7. CDR1 SGHVS and CDR2 FNYEAQ come from the germline V gene. This CDR3 has 17 residues. CDR3 sequence: CASSSEGAPSYNSPLHF. Written as DNA, the CDR3 is TGTGCCAGCAGCTCAGAGGGGGCTCCGTCCTATAATTCACCCCTCCACTTT.

The chain uses TRBV5-5 and TRBJ2-4; 7 bases align to TRBD2. In germline, CDR1 is SGHKS, CDR2 YYEKEE (reference sequence). The CDR3 extends over 14 amino acids. The ends lost 4 bases at V and 6 bases at J; junction bases unmatched: 7. The CDR3 DNA reads TGTGCCAGCAGCAGGGCGGGAGCCCCAAACATTCAGTACTTC. It is translated as CASSRAGAPNIQYF.

J is TRBJ1-1 and V is TRBV6-2 or TRBV6-3; 7 bases map to TRBD1. This CDR3 spans 15 amino acids. Germline lookup yields CDR1 MNHEY and CDR2 SVGEGT. V shed 5 bases and J 2 bases; nucleotides not matched to a gene: 8. The CDR3 DNA reads TGTGCCAGCAGTAAAGACGGACAGGCCAACACTGAAGCTTTCTTT. Protein product: CASSKDGQANTEAFF.